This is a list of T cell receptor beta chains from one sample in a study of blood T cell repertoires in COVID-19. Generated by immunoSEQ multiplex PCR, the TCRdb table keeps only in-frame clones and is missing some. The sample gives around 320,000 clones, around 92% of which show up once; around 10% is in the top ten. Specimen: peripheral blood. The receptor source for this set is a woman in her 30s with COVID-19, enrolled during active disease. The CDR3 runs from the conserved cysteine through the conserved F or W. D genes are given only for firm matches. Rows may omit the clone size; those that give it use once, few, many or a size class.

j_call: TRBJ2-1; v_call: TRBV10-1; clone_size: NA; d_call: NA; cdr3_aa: CASSDSSPSYNEQFF; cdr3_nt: TGCGCCAGCAGTGATTCTAGCCCTTCCTACAATGAGCAGTTCTTC
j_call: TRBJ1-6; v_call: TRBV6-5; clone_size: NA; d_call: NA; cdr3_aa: CASSYGSDRRFSPLHF; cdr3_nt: TGTGCCAGCAGTTACGGCTCCGACAGGCGCTTCTCACCCCTCCACTTT
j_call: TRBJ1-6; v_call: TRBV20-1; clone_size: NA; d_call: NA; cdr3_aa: CSARGLGPLHF; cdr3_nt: TGCAGTGCTAGGGGGCTCGGCCCACTCCACTTT
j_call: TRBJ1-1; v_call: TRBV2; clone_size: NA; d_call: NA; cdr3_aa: CASSEGGHRTEAFF; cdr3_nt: TGTGCCAGCAGTGAGGGTGGACACAGGACTGAAGCTTTCTTT
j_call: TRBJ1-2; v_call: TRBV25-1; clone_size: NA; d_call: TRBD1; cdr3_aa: CASRDSTQGGDGYTF; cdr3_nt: TGTGCCAGCAGGGATAGCACACAGGGGGGAGATGGCTACACCTTC
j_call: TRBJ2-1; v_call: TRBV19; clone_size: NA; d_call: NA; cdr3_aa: CASSISGLYNEQFF; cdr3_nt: TGTGCCAGTAGTATATCGGGACTTTACAATGAGCAGTTCTTC
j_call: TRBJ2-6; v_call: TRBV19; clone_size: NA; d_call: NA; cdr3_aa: CASSTPRGTGANVLTF; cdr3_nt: TGTGCCAGTAGTACCCCCCGCGGGACCGGGGCCAACGTCCTGACTTTC
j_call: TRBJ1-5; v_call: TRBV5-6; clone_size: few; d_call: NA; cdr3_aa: CASSRRDTGNQPQHF; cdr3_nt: TGTGCCAGCAGCCGCCGGGACACAGGCAATCAGCCCCAGCATTTT
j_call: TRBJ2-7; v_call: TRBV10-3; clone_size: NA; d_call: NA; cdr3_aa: CAISDFVGGAYEQYF; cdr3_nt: TGTGCCATCAGTGACTTTGTGGGGGGTGCTTACGAGCAGTACTTC
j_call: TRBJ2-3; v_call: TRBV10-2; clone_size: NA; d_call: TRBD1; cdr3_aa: CASNTAGGRTDTQYF; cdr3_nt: TGCGCCAGCAACACAGCAGGGGGTCGCACAGATACGCAGTATTTT
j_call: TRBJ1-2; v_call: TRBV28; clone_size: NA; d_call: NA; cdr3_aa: CASSSTPEGRSYGYTF; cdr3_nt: TGTGCCAGCAGTTCTACCCCGGAGGGGCGAAGTTATGGCTACACCTTC
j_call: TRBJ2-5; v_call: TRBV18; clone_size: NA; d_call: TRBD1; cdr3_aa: CASSPRGGQGAKTQYF; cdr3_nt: TGTGCCAGCTCACCAAGGGGTGGACAGGGGGCGAAGACCCAGTACTTC
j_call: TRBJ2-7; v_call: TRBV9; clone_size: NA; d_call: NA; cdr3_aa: CASSVGVGAYEQYF; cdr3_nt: TGTGCCAGCAGCGTAGGGGTGGGGGCATACGAGCAGTACTTC
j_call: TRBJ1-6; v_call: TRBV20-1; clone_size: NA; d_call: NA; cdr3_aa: CSASRGVLDSPLHF; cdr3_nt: TGCAGTGCTAGTCGCGGAGTACTAGATTCACCCCTCCACTTT
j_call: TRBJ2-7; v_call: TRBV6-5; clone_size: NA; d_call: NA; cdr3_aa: CASSRPGRYEQYF; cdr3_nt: TGTGCCAGCAGCCGGCCAGGGAGGTACGAGCAGTACTTC
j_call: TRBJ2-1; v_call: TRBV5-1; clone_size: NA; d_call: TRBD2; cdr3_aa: CASSPGGYNEQFF; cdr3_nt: TGCGCCAGCAGCCCCGGGGGGTACAATGAGCAGTTCTTC
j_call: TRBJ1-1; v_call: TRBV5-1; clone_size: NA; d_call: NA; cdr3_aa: CASSSTQGMDTEAFF; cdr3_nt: TGCGCCAGCAGCTCCACACAGGGTATGGACACTGAAGCTTTCTTT
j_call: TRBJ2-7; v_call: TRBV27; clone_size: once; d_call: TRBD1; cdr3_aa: CATQGWSADFSYEQYF; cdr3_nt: TGTGCCACACAGGGGTGGTCAGCGGACTTCTCCTACGAGCAGTACTTC
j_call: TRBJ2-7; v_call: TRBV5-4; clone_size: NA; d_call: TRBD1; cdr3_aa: CASSSGQGSEQYF; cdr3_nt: TGTGCCAGCAGCTCGGGACAGGGCAGCGAGCAGTACTTC
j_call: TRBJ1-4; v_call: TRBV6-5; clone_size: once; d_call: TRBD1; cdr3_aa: CAIGGTGPNEKLFF; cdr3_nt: TGTGCCATCGGTGGGACAGGCCCCAATGAAAAACTGTTTTTT
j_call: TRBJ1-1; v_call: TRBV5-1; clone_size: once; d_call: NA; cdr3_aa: CASSLDRDEAFF; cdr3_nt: TGCGCCAGCAGCTTGGACAGGGATGAAGCTTTCTTT
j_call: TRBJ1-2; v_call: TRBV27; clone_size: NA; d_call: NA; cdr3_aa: CASSFGGGGSYGYTF; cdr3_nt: TGTGCCAGCAGTTTTGGGGGGGGAGGGTCCTATGGCTACACCTTC
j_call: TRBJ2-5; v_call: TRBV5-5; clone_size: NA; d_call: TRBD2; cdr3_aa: CASSSRFPGLQETQYF; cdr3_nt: TGTGCCAGCAGCTCCCGATTTCCGGGACTACAAGAGACCCAGTACTTC
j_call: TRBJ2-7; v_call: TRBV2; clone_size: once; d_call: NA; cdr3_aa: CASRSFGNEQYF; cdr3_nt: TGTGCCAGCAGGTCTTTCGGGAACGAGCAGTACTTC
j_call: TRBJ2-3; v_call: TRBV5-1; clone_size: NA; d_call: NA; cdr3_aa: CASSSRGPNTDTQYF; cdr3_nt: TGCGCCAGCTCGTCGCGGGGGCCAAACACAGATACGCAGTATTTT
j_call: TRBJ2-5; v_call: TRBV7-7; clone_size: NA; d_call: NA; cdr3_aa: CASSPTGLRETQYF; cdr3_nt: TGTGCCAGCAGTCCAACAGGTTTACGAGAGACCCAGTACTTC
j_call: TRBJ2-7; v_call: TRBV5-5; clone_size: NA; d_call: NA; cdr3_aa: CASSYRETYEQYF; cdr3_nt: TGTGCCAGCAGCTACCGGGAGACCTACGAGCAGTACTTC
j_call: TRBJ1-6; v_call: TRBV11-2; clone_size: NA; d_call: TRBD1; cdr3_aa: CASSLRTGSSPLHF; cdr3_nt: TGTGCCAGCAGCCTCCGGACAGGGAGCTCACCCCTCCACTTT
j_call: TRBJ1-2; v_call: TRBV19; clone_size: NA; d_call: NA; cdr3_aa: CASSIGAAEGLRRGYTF; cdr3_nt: TGTGCCAGTAGTATAGGAGCGGCAGAGGGCCTTAGACGCGGCTACACCTTC
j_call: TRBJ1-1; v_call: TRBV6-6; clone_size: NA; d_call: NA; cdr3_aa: CASSYVGTEAFF; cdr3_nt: TGTGCCAGCAGTTACGTCGGTACCGAAGCTTTCTTT
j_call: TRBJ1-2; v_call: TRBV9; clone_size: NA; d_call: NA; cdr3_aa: CASSALVGSHPNYGYTF; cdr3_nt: TGTGCCAGCAGCGCGCTCGTGGGCAGTCATCCTAACTATGGCTACACCTTC
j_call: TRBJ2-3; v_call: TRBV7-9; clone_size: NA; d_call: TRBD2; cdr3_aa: CASSLSGGRDTQYF; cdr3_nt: TGTGCCAGCAGTCTTAGCGGGGGGCGGGATACGCAGTATTTT
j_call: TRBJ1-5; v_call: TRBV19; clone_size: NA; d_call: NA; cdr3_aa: CASSRSTGPRGNQPQHF; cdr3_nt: TGTGCCAGTAGTAGGTCCACAGGACCTCGAGGCAATCAGCCCCAGCATTTT
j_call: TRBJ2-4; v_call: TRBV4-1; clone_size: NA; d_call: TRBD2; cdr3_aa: CASSPEGGTMYF; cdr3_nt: TGCGCCAGCAGCCCCGAGGGAGGGACTATGTACTTC
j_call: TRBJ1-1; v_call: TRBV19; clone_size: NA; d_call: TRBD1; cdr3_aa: CASSSKDGAGTANTEAFF; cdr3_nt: TGTGCCAGTAGTTCCAAGGACGGGGCCGGGACAGCGAACACTGAAGCTTTCTTT
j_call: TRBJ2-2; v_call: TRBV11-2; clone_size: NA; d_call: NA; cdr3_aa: CASSFIQQGNLFF; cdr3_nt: TGTGCCAGCAGCTTCATACAACAGGGTAATCTGTTTTTT
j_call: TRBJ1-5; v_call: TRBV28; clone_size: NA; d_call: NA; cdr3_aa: CASSLSGQINQPQHF; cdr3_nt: TGTGCCAGCAGTTTGTCCGGACAGATCAATCAGCCCCAGCATTTT
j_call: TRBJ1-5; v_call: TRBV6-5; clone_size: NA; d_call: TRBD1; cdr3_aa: CASSYSGQGNQPQHF; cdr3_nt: TGTGCCAGCAGTTACTCCGGACAGGGCAATCAGCCCCAGCATTTT
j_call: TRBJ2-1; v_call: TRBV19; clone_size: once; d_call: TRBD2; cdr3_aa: CASSIGSGGVNEQFF; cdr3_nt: TGTGCCAGTAGTATCGGTAGCGGGGGGGTCAATGAGCAGTTCTTC
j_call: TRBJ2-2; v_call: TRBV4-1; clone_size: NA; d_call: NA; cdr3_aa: CASKTLITGAGELFF; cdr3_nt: TGCGCCAGCAAAACTTTAATCACCGGGGCCGGGGAGCTGTTTTTT
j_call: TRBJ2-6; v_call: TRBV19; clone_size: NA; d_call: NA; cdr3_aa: CASSILGSGANVLTF; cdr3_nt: TGTGCCAGTAGTATACTCGGCTCTGGGGCCAACGTCCTGACTTTC
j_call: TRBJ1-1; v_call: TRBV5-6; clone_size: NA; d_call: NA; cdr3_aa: CASSSNPAFGTEAFF; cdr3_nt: TGTGCCAGCAGCTCCAACCCCGCATTCGGCACTGAAGCTTTCTTT
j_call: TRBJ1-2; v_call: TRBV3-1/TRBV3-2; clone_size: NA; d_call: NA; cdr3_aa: CASSQGRGTGYGYTF; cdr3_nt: TGTGCCAGCAGCCAAGGAAGGGGCACGGGCTATGGCTACACCTTC
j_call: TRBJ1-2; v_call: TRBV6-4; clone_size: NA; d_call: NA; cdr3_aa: CASSARTGLSINNYGYTF; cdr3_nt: TGTGCCAGCAGTGCCCGCACGGGTCTCTCCATTAATAACTATGGCTACACCTTC
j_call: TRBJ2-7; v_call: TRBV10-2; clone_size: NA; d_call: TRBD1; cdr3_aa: CASRGTGKYEQYF; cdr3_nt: TGCGCCAGTCGAGGGACAGGGAAGTACGAGCAGTACTTC
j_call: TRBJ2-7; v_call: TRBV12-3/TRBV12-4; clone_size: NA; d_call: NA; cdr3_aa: CASSLAQTYEQYF; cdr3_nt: TGTGCCAGCAGTTTAGCGCAAACATACGAGCAGTACTTC
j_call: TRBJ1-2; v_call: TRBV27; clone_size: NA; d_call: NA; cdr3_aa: CASSLARAYGYTF; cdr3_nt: TGTGCCAGCAGTTTAGCCAGGGCCTATGGCTACACCTTC